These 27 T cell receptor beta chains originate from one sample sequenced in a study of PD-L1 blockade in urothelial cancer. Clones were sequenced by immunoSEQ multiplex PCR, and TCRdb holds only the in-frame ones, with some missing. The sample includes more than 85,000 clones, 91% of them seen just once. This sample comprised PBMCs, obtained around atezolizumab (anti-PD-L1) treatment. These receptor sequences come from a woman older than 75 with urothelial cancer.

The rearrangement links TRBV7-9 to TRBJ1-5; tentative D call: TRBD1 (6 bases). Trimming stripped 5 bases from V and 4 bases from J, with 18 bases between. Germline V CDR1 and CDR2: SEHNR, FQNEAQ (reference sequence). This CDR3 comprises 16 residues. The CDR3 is CASSRPQGRANQPQHF. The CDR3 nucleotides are TGTGCCAGCAGCCGACCACAGGGCCGGGCGAATCAGCCCCAGCATTTT.

The CDR3 DNA reads as TGTGCCAGCAGTTTAGCGGGAGTACCGGATACGCAGTATTTT. Protein product: CASSLAGVPDTQYF. The chain employs TRBV27 and TRBJ2-3; 7 positions match TRBD2. Unmatched junction bases numbered 5, after V lost 2 bases and J lost 6 bases. The CDR3 runs to 14 residues. Germline V lookup: CDR1 MNHEY, CDR2 SMNVEV (reference sequence).

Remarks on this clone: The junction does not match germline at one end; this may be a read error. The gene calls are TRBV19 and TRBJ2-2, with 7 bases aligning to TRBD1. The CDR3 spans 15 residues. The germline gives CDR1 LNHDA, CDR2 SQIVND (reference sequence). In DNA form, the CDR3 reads TGTGCCAGTAGTTTAGAGGGGGCTAGCACCGGGGAGCTGTTTTTT. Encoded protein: CASSLEGASTGELFF.

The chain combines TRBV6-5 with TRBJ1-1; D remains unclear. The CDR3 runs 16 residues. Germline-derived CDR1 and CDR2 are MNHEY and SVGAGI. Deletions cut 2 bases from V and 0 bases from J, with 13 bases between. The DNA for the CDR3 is TGTGCCAGCAGTTACCGGGGTTCCAACCTGAACACTGAAGCTTTCTTT. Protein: CASSYRGSNLNTEAFF.

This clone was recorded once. CDR3 sequence (DNA): TGTGCCAGCAGCTTAGCGGGCAGGGCGAACTATGGCTACACCTTC. Translation gives CASSLAGRANYGYTF. The chain combines TRBV7-8 with TRBJ1-2, with a weak D call TRBD1 (5 bases). CDR1 and CDR2 (germline): SGHVS, FQNEAQ. The CDR3 loop spans 15 amino acids. Trimming pared 0 bases from V and 2 bases from J, leaving 10 bases between.

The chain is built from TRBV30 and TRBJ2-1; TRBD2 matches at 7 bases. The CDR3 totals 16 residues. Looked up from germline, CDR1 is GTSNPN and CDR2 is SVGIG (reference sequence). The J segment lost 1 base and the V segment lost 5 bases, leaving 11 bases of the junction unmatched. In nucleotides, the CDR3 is TGTGCCTGGGGTCAGGGCGGGAGAGGTTCCTACAATGAGCAGTTCTTC. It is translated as CAWGQGGRGSYNEQFF. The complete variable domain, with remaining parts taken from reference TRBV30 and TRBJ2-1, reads SQTIHQWPATLVQPVGSPLSLECTVEGTSNPNLYWYRQAAGRGLQLLFYSVGIGQISSEVPQNLSASRPQDRQFILSSKKLLLSDSGFYLCAWGQGGRGSYNEQFFGPGTRLTVL.

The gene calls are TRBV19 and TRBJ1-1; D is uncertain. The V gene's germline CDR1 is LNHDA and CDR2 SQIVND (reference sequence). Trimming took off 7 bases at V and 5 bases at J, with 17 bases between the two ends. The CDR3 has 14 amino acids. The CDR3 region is CASTPTRGLTEAFF. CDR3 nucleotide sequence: TGTGCCAGTACCCCGACCCGGGGTTTAACTGAAGCTTTCTTT.

The CDR3: CASSWGEETQYF. CDR3 bases: TGTGCCAGCTCGTGGGGGGAAGAGACCCAGTACTTC. The chain carries TRBV6-6 and TRBJ2-5, with a tentative D call TRBD2 (6 bases). V was pared by 8 bases and J by 3 bases, with 10 bases between. This CDR3 contains 12 residues. Germline CDR1 MNHNY, CDR2 SVGAGI (reference sequence).

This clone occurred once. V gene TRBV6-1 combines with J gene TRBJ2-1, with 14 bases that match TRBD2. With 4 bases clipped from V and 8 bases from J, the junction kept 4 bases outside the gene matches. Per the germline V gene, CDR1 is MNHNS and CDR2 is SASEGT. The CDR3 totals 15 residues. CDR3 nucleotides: TGTGCCAGCAGTGGACTAGCGGGAGGGCCGCATGAGCAGTTCTTC. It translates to CASSGLAGGPHEQFF.

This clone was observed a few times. Here the CDR3 DNA reads TGTGCCTGGGGGACAGGGGGCAATCAGCCCCAGCATTTT. Protein: CAWGTGGNQPQHF. This sequence joins TRBV30 and TRBJ1-5, with 10 bases identical to TRBD1. The CDR3 totals 13 residues. CDR1 and CDR2 (germline): GTSNPN, SVGIG (reference sequence). J was trimmed by 2 bases and V by 5 bases; bases with no gene match: 0.

CDR3 in amino acids: CASSFPVQAGEQYF. The CDR3 DNA follows: TGTGCCAGCAGCTTCCCCGTTCAGGCAGGAGAGCAGTACTTC. The V call is TRBV7-9, the J call TRBJ2-7; no reliable D call. This CDR3 is built from 14 residues. The V and J ends lost 3 bases and 7 bases respectively, with 16 bases between them. Germline values: CDR1 SEHNR, CDR2 FQNEAQ (reference sequence).

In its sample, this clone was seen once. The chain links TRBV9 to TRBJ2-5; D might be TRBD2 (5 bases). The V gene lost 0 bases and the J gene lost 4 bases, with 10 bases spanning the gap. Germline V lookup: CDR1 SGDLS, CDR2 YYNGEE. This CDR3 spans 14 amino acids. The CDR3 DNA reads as TGTGCCAGCAGCGTAGTGGGTGGAGGAGAGACCCAGTACTTC. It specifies CASSVVGGGETQYF.

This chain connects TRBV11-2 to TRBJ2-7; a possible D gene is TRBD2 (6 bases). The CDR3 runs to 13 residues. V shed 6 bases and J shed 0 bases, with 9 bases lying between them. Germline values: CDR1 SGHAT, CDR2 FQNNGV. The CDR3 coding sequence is TGTGCCAGCAGAAGGGGAGGCTCCTACGAGCAGTACTTC. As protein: CASRRGGSYEQYF.

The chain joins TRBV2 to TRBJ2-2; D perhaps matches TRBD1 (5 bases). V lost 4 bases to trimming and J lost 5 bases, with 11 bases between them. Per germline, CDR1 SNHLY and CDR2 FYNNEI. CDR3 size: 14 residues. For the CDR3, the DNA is TGTGCCAGCAGTGCTAGGGGTTGGACCGGGGAGCTGTTTTTT. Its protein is CASSARGWTGELFF.

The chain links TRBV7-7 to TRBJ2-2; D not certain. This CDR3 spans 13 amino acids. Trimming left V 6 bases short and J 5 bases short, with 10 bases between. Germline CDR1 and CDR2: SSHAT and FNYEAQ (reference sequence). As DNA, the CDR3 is TGTGCCAGCAGTCCGCCTAGGACCGGGGAGCTGTTTTTT. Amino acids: CASSPPRTGELFF. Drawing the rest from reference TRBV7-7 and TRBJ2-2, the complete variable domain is GAGVSQSPRYKVTKRGQDVTLRCDPISSHATLYWYQQALGQGPEFLTYFNYEAQPDKSGLPSDRFSAERPEGSISTLTIQRTEQRDSAMYRCASSPPRTGELFFGEGSRLTVL.

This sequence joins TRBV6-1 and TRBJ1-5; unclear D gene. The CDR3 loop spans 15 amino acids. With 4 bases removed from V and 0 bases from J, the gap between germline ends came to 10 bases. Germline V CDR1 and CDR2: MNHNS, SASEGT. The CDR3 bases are TGTGCCAGCAGTGGTACACGGGTTAGCAATCAGCCCCAGCATTTT. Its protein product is CASSGTRVSNQPQHF.

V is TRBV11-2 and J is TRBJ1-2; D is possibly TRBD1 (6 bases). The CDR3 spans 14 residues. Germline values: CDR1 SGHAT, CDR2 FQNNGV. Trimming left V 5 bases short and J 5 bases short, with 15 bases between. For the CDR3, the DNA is TGTGCCAGCAGCCCCTCGGGGGGGGCTTATGGCTACACCTTC. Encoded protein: CASSPSGGAYGYTF.

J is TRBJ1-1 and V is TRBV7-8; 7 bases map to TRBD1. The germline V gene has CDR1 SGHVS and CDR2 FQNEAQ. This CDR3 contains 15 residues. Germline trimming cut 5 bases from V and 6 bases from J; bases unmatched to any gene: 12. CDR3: CASSPGDRGVPEAFF. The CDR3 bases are TGTGCCAGCAGCCCGGGGGACAGAGGAGTCCCTGAAGCTTTCTTT.

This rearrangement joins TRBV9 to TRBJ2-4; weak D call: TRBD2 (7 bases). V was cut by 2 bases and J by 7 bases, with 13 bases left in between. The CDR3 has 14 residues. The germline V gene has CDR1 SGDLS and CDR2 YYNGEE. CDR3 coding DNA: TGTGCCAGCAGCGTCCAACAGGGAGGGAACATTCAGTACTTC. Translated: CASSVQQGGNIQYF.

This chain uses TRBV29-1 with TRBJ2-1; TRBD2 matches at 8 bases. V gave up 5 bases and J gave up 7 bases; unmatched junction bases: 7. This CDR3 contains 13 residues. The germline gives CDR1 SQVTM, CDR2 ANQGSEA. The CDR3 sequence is CSVKRERRNEQFF. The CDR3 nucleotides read TGCAGCGTTAAGCGGGAGAGGAGGAATGAGCAGTTCTTC.

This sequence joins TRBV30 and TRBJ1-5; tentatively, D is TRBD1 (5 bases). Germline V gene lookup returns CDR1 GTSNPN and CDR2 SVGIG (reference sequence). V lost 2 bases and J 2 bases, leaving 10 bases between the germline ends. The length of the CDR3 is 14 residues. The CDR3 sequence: CAWSLPGGNQPQHF. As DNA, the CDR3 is TGTGCCTGGAGTCTCCCGGGGGGCAATCAGCCCCAGCATTTT.

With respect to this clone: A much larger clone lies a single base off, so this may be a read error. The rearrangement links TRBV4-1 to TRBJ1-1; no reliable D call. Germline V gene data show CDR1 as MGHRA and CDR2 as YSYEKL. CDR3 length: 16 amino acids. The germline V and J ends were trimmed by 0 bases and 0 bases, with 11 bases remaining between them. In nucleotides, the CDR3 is TGCGCCAGCAGCCAAGAGCCCAGATACATGAACACTGAAGCTTTCTTT. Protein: CASSQEPRYMNTEAFF.

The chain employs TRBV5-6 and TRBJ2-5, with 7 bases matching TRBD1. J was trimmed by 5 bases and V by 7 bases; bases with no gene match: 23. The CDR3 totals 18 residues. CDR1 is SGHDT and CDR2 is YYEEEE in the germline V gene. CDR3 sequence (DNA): TGTGCCAGCCAATTCAAGAACAGGGGTAGAAGGGAGTCGGAGACCCAGTACTTC. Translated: CASQFKNRGRRESETQYF.

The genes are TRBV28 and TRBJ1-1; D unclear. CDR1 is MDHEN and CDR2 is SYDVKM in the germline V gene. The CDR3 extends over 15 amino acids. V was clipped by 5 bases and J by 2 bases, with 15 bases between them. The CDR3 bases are TGTGCCAGCAGTCCTGTTCCCCCTCCCAACACTGAAGCTTTCTTT. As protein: CASSPVPPPNTEAFF.

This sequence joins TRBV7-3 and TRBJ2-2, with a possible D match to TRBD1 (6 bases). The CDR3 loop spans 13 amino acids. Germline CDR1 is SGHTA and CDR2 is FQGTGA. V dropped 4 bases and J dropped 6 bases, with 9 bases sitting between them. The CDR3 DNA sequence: TGTGCCAGCAGCTCAGGGGATCCCGGGGAGCTGTTTTTT. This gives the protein CASSSGDPGELFF. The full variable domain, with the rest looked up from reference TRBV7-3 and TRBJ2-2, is GAGVSQTPSNKVTEKGKYVELRCDPISGHTALYWYRQSLGQGPEFLIYFQGTGAADDSGLPNDRFFAVRPEGSVSTLKIQRTERGDSAVYLCASSSGDPGELFFGEGSRLTVL.

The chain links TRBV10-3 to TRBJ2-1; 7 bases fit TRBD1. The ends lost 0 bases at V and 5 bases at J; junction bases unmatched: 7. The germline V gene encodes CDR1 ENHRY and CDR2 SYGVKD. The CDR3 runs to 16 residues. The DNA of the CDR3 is TGTGCCATCAGTGAGTCTTGGGACAGAACTAACAATGAGCAGTTCTTC. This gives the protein CAISESWDRTNNEQFF.

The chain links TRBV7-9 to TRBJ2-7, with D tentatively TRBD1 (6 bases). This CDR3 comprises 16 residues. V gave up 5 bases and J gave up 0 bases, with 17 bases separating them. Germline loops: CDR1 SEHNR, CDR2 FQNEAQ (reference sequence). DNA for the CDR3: TGTGCCAGCAGCCCATATTCTCGGACAGCCTCCTACGAGCAGTACTTC. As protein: CASSPYSRTASYEQYF.